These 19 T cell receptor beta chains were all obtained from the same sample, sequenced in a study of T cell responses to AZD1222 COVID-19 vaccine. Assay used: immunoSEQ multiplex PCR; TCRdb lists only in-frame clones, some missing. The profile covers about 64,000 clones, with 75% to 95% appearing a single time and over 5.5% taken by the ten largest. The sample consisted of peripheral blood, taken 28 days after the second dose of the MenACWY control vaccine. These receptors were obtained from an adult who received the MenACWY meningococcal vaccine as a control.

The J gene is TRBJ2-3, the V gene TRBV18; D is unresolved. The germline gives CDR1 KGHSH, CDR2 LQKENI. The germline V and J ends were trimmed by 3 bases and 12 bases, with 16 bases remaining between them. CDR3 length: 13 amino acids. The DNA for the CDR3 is TGTGCCAGCTCACCGCAGGCCCCCAAGGGTCAGTATTTT. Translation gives CASSPQAPKGQYF.

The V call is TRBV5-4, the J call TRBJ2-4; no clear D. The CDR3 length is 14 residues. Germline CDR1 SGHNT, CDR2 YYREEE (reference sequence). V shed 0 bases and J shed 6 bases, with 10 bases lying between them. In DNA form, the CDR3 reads TGTGCCAGCAGCTTGGCCACGGTTCCAAACATTCAGTACTTC. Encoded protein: CASSLATVPNIQYF. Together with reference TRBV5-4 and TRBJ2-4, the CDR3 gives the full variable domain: ETGVTQSPTHLIKTRGQQVTLRCSSQSGHNTVSWYQQALGQGPQFIFQYYREEENGRGNFPPRFSGLQFPNYSSELNVNALELDDSALYLCASSLATVPNIQYFGAGTRLSVL.

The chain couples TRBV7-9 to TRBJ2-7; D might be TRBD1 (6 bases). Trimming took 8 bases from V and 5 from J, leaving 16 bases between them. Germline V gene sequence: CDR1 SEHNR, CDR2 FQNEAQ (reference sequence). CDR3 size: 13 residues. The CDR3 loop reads CASGRTGTNEQYF. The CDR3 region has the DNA TGTGCCAGCGGCAGAACCGGGACAAACGAGCAGTACTTC.

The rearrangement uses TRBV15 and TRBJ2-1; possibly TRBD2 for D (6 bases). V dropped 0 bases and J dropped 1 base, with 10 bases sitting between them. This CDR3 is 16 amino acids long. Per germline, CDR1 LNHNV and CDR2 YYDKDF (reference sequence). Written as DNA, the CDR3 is TGTGCCACCAGCAGAGATCTCGGGGGTTCCTACAATGAGCAGTTCTTC. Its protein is CATSRDLGGSYNEQFF.

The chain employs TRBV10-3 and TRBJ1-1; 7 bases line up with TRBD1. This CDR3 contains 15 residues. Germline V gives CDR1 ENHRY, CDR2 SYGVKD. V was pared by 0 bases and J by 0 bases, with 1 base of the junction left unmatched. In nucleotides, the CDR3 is TGTGCCATCAGTGAGTCGGACAGGATGAACACTGAAGCTTTCTTT. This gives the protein CAISESDRMNTEAFF.

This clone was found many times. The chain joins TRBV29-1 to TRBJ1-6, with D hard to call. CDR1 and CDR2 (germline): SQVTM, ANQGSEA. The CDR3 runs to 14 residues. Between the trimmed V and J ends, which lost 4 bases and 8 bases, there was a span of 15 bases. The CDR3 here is CSVVGLSPDSPLHF. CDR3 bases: TGCAGCGTTGTTGGGCTCTCCCCAGATTCACCCCTCCACTTT.

In DNA form, the CDR3 reads TGTGCCAGCAATCGAGGGGTAGGCTCACCCCTCCACTTT. This translates into CASNRGVGSPLHF. The chain couples TRBV28 to TRBJ1-6; perhaps TRBD1 as D (5 bases). The CDR3 runs 13 residues. Trimming took off 7 bases at V and 10 bases at J, with 14 bases between the two ends. Germline V gives CDR1 MDHEN, CDR2 SYDVKM.

The CDR3 region is CASSFTRDSPSEQYF. CDR3 DNA: TGTGCCAGCAGCTTTACCCGGGACTCCCCGAGCGAGCAGTACTTC. The V call is TRBV5-6, the J call TRBJ2-7; the D gene is possibly TRBD2 (6 bases). Trimming shortened V by 2 bases and J by 6 bases, and 18 bases separated the two germline ends. The length of the CDR3 is 15 residues. In germline, CDR1 is SGHDT, CDR2 YYEEEE.

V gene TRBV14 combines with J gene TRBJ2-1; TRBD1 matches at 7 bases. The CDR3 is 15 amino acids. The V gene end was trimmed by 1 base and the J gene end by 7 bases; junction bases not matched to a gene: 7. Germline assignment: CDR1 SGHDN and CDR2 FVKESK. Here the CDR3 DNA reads TGTGCCAGCAGCCAAGGGAGACAGGGTAGAAATGAGCAGTTCTTC. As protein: CASSQGRQGRNEQFF.

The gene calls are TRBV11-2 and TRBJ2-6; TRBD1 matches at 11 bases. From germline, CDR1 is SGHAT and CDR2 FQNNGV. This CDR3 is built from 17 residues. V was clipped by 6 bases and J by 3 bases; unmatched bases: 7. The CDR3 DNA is TGTGCCAGCAGTTCCGGACAGGGGGCTCTTGGGGCCAACGTCCTGACTTTC. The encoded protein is CASSSGQGALGANVLTF.

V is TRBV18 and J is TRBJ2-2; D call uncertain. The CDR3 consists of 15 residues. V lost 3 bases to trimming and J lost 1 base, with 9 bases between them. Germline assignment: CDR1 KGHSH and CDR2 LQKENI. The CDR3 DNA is TGTGCCAGCTCACCCCAGCCCTGGAACACCGGGGAGCTGTTTTTT. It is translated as CASSPQPWNTGELFF. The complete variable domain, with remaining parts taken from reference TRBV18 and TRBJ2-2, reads NAGVMQNPRHLVRRRGQEARLRCSPMKGHSHVYWYRQLPEEGLKFMVYLQKENIIDESGMPKERFSAEFPKEGPSILRIQQVVRGDSAAYFCASSPQPWNTGELFFGEGSRLTVL.

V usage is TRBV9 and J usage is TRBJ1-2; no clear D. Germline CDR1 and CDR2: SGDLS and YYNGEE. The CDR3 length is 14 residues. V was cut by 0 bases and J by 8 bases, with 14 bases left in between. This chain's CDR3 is CASSVEANDGGYTF. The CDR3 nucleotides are TGTGCCAGCAGCGTAGAAGCGAACGACGGGGGCTACACCTTC.

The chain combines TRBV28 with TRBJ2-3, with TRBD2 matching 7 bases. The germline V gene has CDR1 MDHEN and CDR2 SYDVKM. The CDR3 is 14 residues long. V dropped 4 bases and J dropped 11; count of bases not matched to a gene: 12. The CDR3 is CASSSDLGEGRQYF. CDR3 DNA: TGTGCCAGCAGTTCCGATCTCGGGGAGGGAAGGCAGTATTTT.

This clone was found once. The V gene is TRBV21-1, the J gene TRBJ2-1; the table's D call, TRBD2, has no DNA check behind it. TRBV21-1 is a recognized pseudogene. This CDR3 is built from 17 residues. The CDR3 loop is CASSKERGPDLYNEQFF. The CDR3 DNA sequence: TGTGCCAGCAGCAAAGAGCGAGGGCCGGACCTCTACAATGAGCAGTTCTTC.

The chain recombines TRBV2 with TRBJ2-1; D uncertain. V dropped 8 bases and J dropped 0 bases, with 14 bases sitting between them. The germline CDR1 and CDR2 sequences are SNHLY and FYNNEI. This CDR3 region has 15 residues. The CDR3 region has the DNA TGTGCCAGCTCGGCGGTGGCGAGCTCCTACAATGAGCAGTTCTTC. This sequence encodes CASSAVASSYNEQFF. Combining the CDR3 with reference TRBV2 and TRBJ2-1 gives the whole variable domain EPEVTQTPSHQVTQMGQEVILRCVPISNHLYFYWYRQILGQKVEFLVSFYNNEISEKSEIFDDQFSVERPDGSNFTLKIRSTKLEDSAMYFCASSAVASSYNEQFFGPGTRLTVL.

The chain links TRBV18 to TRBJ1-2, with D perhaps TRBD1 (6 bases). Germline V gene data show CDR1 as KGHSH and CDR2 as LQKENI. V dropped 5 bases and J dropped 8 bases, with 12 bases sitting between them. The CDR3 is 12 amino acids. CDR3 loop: CASSNTGIGYTF. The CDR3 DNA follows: TGTGCCAGCTCAAACACAGGGATCGGCTACACCTTC. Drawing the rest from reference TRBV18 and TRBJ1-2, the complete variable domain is NAGVMQNPRHLVRRRGQEARLRCSPMKGHSHVYWYRQLPEEGLKFMVYLQKENIIDESGMPKERFSAEFPKEGPSILRIQQVVRGDSAAYFCASSNTGIGYTFGSGTRLTVV.

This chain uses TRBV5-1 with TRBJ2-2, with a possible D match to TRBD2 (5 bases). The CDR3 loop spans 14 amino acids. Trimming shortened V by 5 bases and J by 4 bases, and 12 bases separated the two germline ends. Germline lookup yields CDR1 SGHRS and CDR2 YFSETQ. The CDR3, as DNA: TGCGCCAGCAGGTTAGCGATCCTCACCGGGGAGCTGTTTTTT. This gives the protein CASRLAILTGELFF. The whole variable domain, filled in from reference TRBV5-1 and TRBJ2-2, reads KAGVTQTPRYLIKTRGQQVTLSCSPISGHRSVSWYQQTPGQGLQFLFEYFSETQRNKGNFPGRFSGRQFSNSRSEMNVSTLELGDSALYLCASRLAILTGELFFGEGSRLTVL.

CDR3 region: CASSSEYYQETQYF. Here the CDR3 DNA reads TGTGCCAGCAGTTCAGAGTATTACCAAGAGACCCAGTACTTC. V gene TRBV6-5 combines with J gene TRBJ2-5; D not resolved. The CDR3 covers 14 residues. V was trimmed by 4 bases and J by 0 bases, leaving 9 bases between them. The germline gives CDR1 MNHEY, CDR2 SVGAGI.

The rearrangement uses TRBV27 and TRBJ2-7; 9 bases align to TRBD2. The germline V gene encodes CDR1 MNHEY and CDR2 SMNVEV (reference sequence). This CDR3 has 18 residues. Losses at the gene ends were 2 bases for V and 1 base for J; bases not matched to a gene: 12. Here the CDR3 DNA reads TGTGCCAGCAGTTTACCCCCCGGACTAGCGTCATCATCCTACGAGCAGTACTTC. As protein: CASSLPPGLASSSYEQYF.